The 27 T cell receptor beta chains below were found in one sample sequenced in a study of cytomegalovirus exposure and HLA in healthy donors (dated by TCRdb to 2017 to 2019). Library construction relied on the immunoSEQ multiplex PCR assay. A mixture of 60 forward primers for TCR Vbeta segments and 13 reverse primers for TCR Jbeta segments was used in the multiplex PCR. Not all clones reach the TCRdb copy of this immuneACCESS table, which keeps in-frame sequences only. Checked studies attribute under half of the gap to unresolved V genes and leave the rest unexplained. The sample data list fewer than 200,000 clones, and 82% of these were observed just once. Approximately 0.87% of the sample rests with the top ten. The sample taken for sequencing was PBMCs. These receptors all stem from a girl aged 2 to 10 in good health and CMV-seropositive.

The V and J genes are TRBV29-1 and TRBJ1-2; 7 nucleotides match TRBD1. J lost 7 bases, V lost 6 bases, and 5 bases had no gene match. CDR3 length equals 11 residues. In germline, CDR1 is SQVTM, CDR2 ANQGSEA. The CDR3 loop is CSVRHRGGYTF. DNA for the CDR3: TGCAGCGTACGACACAGGGGTGGCTACACCTTC.

V is TRBV19 and J is TRBJ1-5; 8 bases fit TRBD1. Germline V gene lookup returns CDR1 LNHDA and CDR2 SQIVND (reference sequence). Trimming removed 6 bases from V and 8 bases from J; junction bases left unmatched: 15. CDR3 size: 16 residues. CDR3 loop: CASSHLGTGLEEPQHF. CDR3 nucleotides: TGTGCCAGTAGCCATTTAGGGACAGGCCTGGAAGAGCCCCAGCATTTT.

This chain joins TRBV14 and TRBJ2-1, with 7 positions matching TRBD1. CDR1 SGHDN and CDR2 FVKESK come from the germline V gene. This CDR3 region has 13 residues. J gave up 14 bases and V 2 bases, and 9 bases lay outside the gene matches. CDR3 region: CASSQPRQGGKFF. The CDR3 region has the DNA TGTGCCAGCAGCCAACCCCGACAGGGTGGGAAGTTCTTC.

The V and J genes are TRBV28 and TRBJ1-2, with unresolved D. Germline-derived CDR1 and CDR2 are MDHEN and SYDVKM. The CDR3 runs 13 residues. Trimming took off 6 bases at V and 2 bases at J, with 10 bases between the two ends. The CDR3 coding sequence is TGTGCCAGCAGGCGAGCGCCCAACTATGGCTACACCTTC. Amino acid sequence: CASRRAPNYGYTF.

The V gene is TRBV29-1, the J gene TRBJ1-1; tentative D call: TRBD1 (5 bases). The V end was cut by 0 bases, the J end by 5 bases, with 10 bases between. Germline V CDR1 and CDR2: SQVTM, ANQGSEA. This CDR3 is built from 13 residues. CDR3 sequence reads: CSVEEGGGTEAFF. DNA for the CDR3: TGCAGCGTTGAAGAGGGGGGGGGTACTGAAGCTTTCTTT.

The V call is TRBV6-1, the J call TRBJ2-7, with 7 bases fitting TRBD1. The CDR3 covers 10 residues. V lost 11 bases and J lost 4; bases outside the gene matches: 2. Germline CDR1 and CDR2: MNHNS and SASEGT. This CDR3 is CAAGGYEQYF. The DNA of the CDR3 is TGTGCCGCAGGGGGTTACGAGCAGTACTTC.

This chain connects TRBV27 to TRBJ2-2; 9 nucleotides line up with TRBD2. Germline CDR1 reads MNHEY; CDR2 reads SMNVEV (reference sequence). The V segment lost 3 bases and the J segment 1 base; nucleotides outside the gene matches: 3. CDR3 size: 16 residues. In DNA form, the CDR3 reads TGTGCCAGCAGTTTTTCAGCGGGAGGGAACACCGGGGAGCTGTTTTTT. It encodes CASSFSAGGNTGELFF.

Remarks on this clone: A read error may produce the germline difference seen at one junction end. V usage is TRBV7-9 and J usage is TRBJ1-4; tentative D call: TRBD1 (5 bases). Per germline, CDR1 SEHNR and CDR2 FQNEAQ (reference sequence). This CDR3 contains 16 residues. DNA for the CDR3: TGTTCCAGCAGCCCTCAACGTCAGGGTCGCGGTGAAAAACTGTTTTTT. Translating it yields CSSSPQRQGRGEKLFF.

Note on this clone: At one boundary the junction diverges from the germline segment, which might be a read error. The chain has TRBV7-9 and TRBJ1-4; 10 bases fit TRBD1. The V gene's germline CDR1 is SEHNR and CDR2 FQNEAQ (reference sequence). The CDR3 extends over 17 amino acids. CDR3 coding DNA: TGTTCCAGCAGCTTAGCATGGTGGACAGGGGGAGAGGAAAAACTGTTTTTT. Protein sequence: CSSSLAWWTGGEEKLFF.

A few counts support this clone. The V gene is TRBV5-1, the J gene TRBJ1-1; the match to TRBD1 covers 7 bases. V gave up 3 bases and J gave up 0 bases; unmatched junction bases: 5. The CDR3 consists of 15 residues. Per germline, CDR1 SGHRS and CDR2 YFSETQ. The CDR3 reads CASSSPRGMNTEAFF. The CDR3 DNA sequence: TGCGCCAGCAGCTCGCCCAGGGGGATGAACACTGAAGCTTTCTTT.

V usage is TRBV7-9 and J usage is TRBJ2-2, with TRBD2 matching 7 bases. CDR3 length: 15 amino acids. CDR1 is SEHNR and CDR2 is FQNEAQ in the germline V gene (reference sequence). After removal of 4 bases from V and 4 bases from J, the junction contained 6 bases not matched to a gene. The CDR3 DNA reads TGTGCCAGCAGCTCCAGCGGGATGACCACCGGGGAGCTGTTTTTT. Its protein is CASSSSGMTTGELFF.

This clone was found a few times. The chain recombines TRBV15 with TRBJ2-7; 7 bases are shared with TRBD2. The CDR3 loop spans 15 amino acids. J was trimmed by 5 bases and V by 0 bases; bases with no gene match: 7. Germline-derived CDR1 and CDR2 are LNHNV and YYDKDF (reference sequence). The CDR3 sequence: CATSRDSGGSNEQYF. Written as DNA, the CDR3 is TGTGCCACCAGCAGAGATTCAGGCGGGAGCAACGAGCAGTACTTC.

This clone was counted only a few times. V and J are TRBV18 and TRBJ2-2; D remains unclear. CDR1 and CDR2 from the germline V gene are KGHSH and LQKENI. The CDR3 spans 14 residues. Trimming shortened V by 2 bases and J by 5 bases, and 9 bases separated the two germline ends. DNA of the CDR3: TGTGCCAGCTCACCATCTAGTGAGACCGGGGAGCTGTTTTTT. This sequence encodes CASSPSSETGELFF. The entire variable domain, with the rest obtained from reference TRBV18 and TRBJ2-2, is as follows: NAGVMQNPRHLVRRRGQEARLRCSPMKGHSHVYWYRQLPEEGLKFMVYLQKENIIDESGMPKERFSAEFPKEGPSILRIQQVVRGDSAAYFCASSPSSETGELFFGEGSRLTVL.

The rearrangement links TRBV4-1 to TRBJ1-5; TRBD1 agrees at 11 bases. V lost 6 bases to trimming and J lost 3 bases; unmatched junction nucleotides: 4. The CDR3 covers 15 residues. Germline assignment: CDR1 MGHRA and CDR2 YSYEKL. CDR3 nucleotides: TGCGCCAGCAGGGGGGGACAGGGGGTCAATCAGCCCCAGCATTTT. It translates to CASRGGQGVNQPQHF.

This clone was detected only a few times. Other DNA sequences in the same sample also yield this CDR3. The V gene is TRBV7-9, the J gene TRBJ2-5; D is unclear. The germline gives CDR1 SEHNR, CDR2 FQNEAQ (reference sequence). Trimming stripped 1 base from V and 1 base from J, with 4 bases between. CDR3 length: 13 residues. As DNA, the CDR3 is TGTGCCAGCAGCTTAGACAGCCAAGAGACCCAGTACTTC. Amino acid sequence: CASSLDSQETQYF.

The genes are TRBV7-9 and TRBJ2-7, with 9 bases identical to TRBD2. Per the germline V gene, CDR1 is SEHNR and CDR2 is FQNEAQ (reference sequence). V shed 5 bases, J shed 1 base, and the junction held 3 bases outside the gene matches. The CDR3 is 14 residues long. In DNA, the CDR3 is TGTGCCAGCAGCCAGGCGGGGGGGTCCTACGAGCAGTACTTC. The encoded protein is CASSQAGGSYEQYF.

The gene calls are TRBV15 and TRBJ2-7, with 9 bases lining up with TRBD1. This CDR3 has 14 amino acids. Germline CDR1 LNHNV, CDR2 YYDKDF (reference sequence). V lost 0 bases to trimming and J lost 6 bases; unmatched junction nucleotides: 3. CDR3 in DNA: TGTGCCACCAGCAGAGATGGACAGGGGCGCGAGCAGTACTTC. It is translated as CATSRDGQGREQYF. Full variable domain (remainder filled in from reference TRBV15 and TRBJ2-7): DAMVIQNPRYQVTQFGKPVTLSCSQTLNHNVMYWYQQKSSQAPKLLFHYYDKDFNNEADTPDNFQSRRPNTSFCFLDIRSPGLGDTAMYLCATSRDGQGREQYFGPGTRLTVT.

The chain employs TRBV2 and TRBJ2-7; D is possibly TRBD1 (5 bases). The CDR3 totals 16 residues. Germline CDR1 and CDR2: SNHLY and FYNNEI. Trimming stripped 6 bases from V and 0 bases from J, with 18 bases between. The CDR3 DNA sequence: TGTGCCAGCAGGGATATCGCTAAAGGGGACTCCTACGAGCAGTACTTC. Protein sequence: CASRDIAKGDSYEQYF.

The V and J genes are TRBV13 and TRBJ2-2; a weak D match, TRBD2 (5 bases). The CDR3 is made up of 14 amino acids. Germline V gene data show CDR1 as PRHDT and CDR2 as FYEKMQ (reference sequence). The V gene lost 8 bases and the J gene lost 4 bases, with 14 bases spanning the gap. The CDR3 DNA reads as TGTGCCAGCTTTAATCGGGGAGTCACCGGGGAGCTGTTTTTT. Translation: CASFNRGVTGELFF.

The J gene is TRBJ2-1, the V gene TRBV27; the match to TRBD2 covers 11 bases. There are 16 residues in the CDR3. CDR1 is MNHEY and CDR2 is SMNVEV in the germline V gene (reference sequence). Trimming removed 5 bases from V and 3 bases from J; junction bases left unmatched: 6. CDR3 residues: CASSLLAGGGYNEQFF. The CDR3 region has the DNA TGTGCCAGCAGTCTCCTAGCGGGAGGTGGCTACAATGAGCAGTTCTTC.

The rearrangement links TRBV7-8 to TRBJ1-3, with D maybe TRBD1 (5 bases). Germline lookup yields CDR1 SGHVS and CDR2 FQNEAQ. V shed 5 bases and J shed 5 bases, with 13 bases lying between them. CDR3 length equals 14 residues. The CDR3 DNA is TGTGCCAGCAGCGTGTGGGGGGGACGAAACACCATATATTTT. Translation: CASSVWGGRNTIYF.

This clone was seen a few times. The chain joins TRBV6-1 to TRBJ2-1; 11 nucleotides align to TRBD2. After removal of 7 bases from V and 7 bases from J, the junction contained 6 bases not matched to a gene. This CDR3 region has 14 residues. CDR1 and CDR2 (germline): MNHNS, SASEGT. The CDR3 DNA sequence: TGTGCCAGCAAACTAGCGGGAGAGGCGAATGAGCAGTTCTTC. Protein: CASKLAGEANEQFF.

This clone was seen a handful of times. The chain combines TRBV15 with TRBJ2-7; 9 bases are a match to TRBD1. With V trimmed by 4 bases and J by 5 bases, 6 bases remained unmatched. CDR3 size: 14 residues. Germline V CDR1 and CDR2: LNHNV, YYDKDF (reference sequence). The CDR3 reads CATSTGTGLDEQYF. For the CDR3, the DNA is TGTGCCACCAGCACCGGGACAGGGTTGGACGAGCAGTACTTC.

The rearrangement uses TRBV30 and TRBJ1-5, with a tentative D call TRBD1 (5 bases). Germline V gene lookup returns CDR1 GTSNPN and CDR2 SVGIG (reference sequence). V was pared by 0 bases and J by 1 base, with 10 bases between. The CDR3 is made up of 15 amino acids. The CDR3 sequence is CAWSVTQGSNQPQHF. The CDR3 DNA follows: TGTGCCTGGAGTGTTACGCAGGGAAGCAATCAGCCCCAGCATTTT. The full variable domain, its missing parts supplied by reference TRBV30 and TRBJ1-5, is SQTIHQWPATLVQPVGSPLSLECTVEGTSNPNLYWYRQAAGRGLQLLFYSVGIGQISSEVPQNLSASRPQDRQFILSSKKLLLSDSGFYLCAWSVTQGSNQPQHFGDGTRLSIL.

The CDR3 spells CASSQEVVAGGPSGYEQYF. The CDR3 bases are TGCGCCAGCAGCCAAGAGGTAGTAGCGGGAGGACCCTCCGGGTACGAGCAGTACTTC. The chain is built from TRBV4-1 and TRBJ2-7, with 10 bases lining up with TRBD2. The CDR3 runs to 19 residues. CDR1 and CDR2 from the germline V gene are MGHRA and YSYEKL. The trim removed 0 bases at V and 4 bases at J, leaving 15 bases unmatched.

The chain recombines TRBV27 with TRBJ2-1, with 7 nucleotides matching TRBD2. Germline CDR1 MNHEY, CDR2 SMNVEV (reference sequence). The CDR3 has 13 residues. V lost 3 bases and J lost 10; bases outside the gene matches: 6. The DNA of the CDR3 is TGTGCCAGCAGTTTCGGGGCGGGAGTGGAGCAGTTCTTC. This gives the protein CASSFGAGVEQFF.

The V and J genes are TRBV9 and TRBJ2-2, with a tentative D call TRBD2 (6 bases). This CDR3 is 17 amino acids long. V lost 2 bases to trimming and J lost 5 bases, with 19 bases between them. CDR1 is SGDLS and CDR2 is YYNGEE in the germline V gene. The DNA for the CDR3 is TGTGCCAGCAGCGTCCAATCCTACGGGAGTTTAACCGGGGAGCTGTTTTTT. Its translation: CASSVQSYGSLTGELFF.